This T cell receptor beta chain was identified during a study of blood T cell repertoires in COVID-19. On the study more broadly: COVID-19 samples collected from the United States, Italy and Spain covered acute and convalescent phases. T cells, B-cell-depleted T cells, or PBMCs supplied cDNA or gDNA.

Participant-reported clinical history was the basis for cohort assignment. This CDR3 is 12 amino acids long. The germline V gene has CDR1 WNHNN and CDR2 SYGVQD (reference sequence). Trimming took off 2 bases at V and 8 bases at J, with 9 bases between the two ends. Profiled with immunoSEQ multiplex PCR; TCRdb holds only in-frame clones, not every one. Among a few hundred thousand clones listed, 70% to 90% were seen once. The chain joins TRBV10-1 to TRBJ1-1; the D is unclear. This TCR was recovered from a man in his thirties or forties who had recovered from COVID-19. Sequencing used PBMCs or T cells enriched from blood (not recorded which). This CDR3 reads CASSEPGEEAFF. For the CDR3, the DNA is TGCGCCAGCAGTGAGCCAGGTGAGGAAGCTTTCTTT.